This T cell receptor (beta chain) was obtained from a study of blood T cell repertoires in COVID-19. Background on the study: Sites in the United States, Italy and Spain provided acute and convalescent COVID-19 samples. Sources were T cells, B-cell-depleted T cells, or PBMCs; the material itself was cDNA or gDNA.

This clone was counted a single time. Germline V lookup: CDR1 MGHDK, CDR2 SYGVNS. The CDR3 sequence is 11 residues long. With 6 bases removed from V and 2 bases from J, the gap between germline ends came to 5 bases. Seattle patients were enrolled while actively infected and followed longitudinally. The authors' processing: Estimation of nucleated cell counts was performed using reference gene primer amplification. Measured with immunoSEQ multiplex PCR; TCRdb has only the in-frame clones, and not every one. The V and J calls and clone size were taken over from that table, and D and trimming were inferred from the DNA. This table has 60,000 to 85,000 clones, 90% to 95% appearing once.

The chain couples TRBV25-1 to TRBJ2-7, with D unclear. What was sequenced was peripheral blood. This TCR was sampled from a man between 40 and 49 years old with COVID-19, enrolled during active disease. CDR3 in DNA: TGTGCCAGCAGCCACACCTACGAGCAGTACTTC. Translation gives CASSHTYEQYF.